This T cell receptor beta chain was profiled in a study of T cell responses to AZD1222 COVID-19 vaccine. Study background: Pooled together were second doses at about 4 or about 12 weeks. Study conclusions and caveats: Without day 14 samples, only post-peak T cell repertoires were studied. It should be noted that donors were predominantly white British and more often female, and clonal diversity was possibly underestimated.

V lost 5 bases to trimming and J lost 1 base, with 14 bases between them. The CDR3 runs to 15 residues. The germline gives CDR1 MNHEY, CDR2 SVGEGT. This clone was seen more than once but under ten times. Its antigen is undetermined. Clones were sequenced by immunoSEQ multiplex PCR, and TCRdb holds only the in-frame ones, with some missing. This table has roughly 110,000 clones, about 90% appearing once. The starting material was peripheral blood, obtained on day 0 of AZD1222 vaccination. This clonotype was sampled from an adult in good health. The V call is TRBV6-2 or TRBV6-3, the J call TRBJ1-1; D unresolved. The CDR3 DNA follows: TGTGCCAGCAGTACAGTCAGGTGGGGGAACACTGAAGCTTTCTTT. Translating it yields CASSTVRWGNTEAFF.